This T cell receptor (beta chain) was identified in a study of blood T cell repertoires in COVID-19. The study recruited people aged 18 to 89 years across some 23 US areas. Grouping used clinical history reported by participants in a survey and questionnaire. Recovery among Cohort 3 donors was established by two negative PCRs, clearance, or symptom resolution. In the authors' methods: Scientists estimated how many nucleated cells there were by amplifying reference gene primers. Assay: immunoSEQ multiplex PCR; the TCRdb copy retains only in-frame clones and omits some. Clone size and the V and J calls come from that table; the DNA yielded D and trimming. The repertoire holds about 310,000 clones, roughly 91% seen once, with roughly 10% in the top ten. The CDR3 totals 14 residues.

The sequenced sample consisted of PBMCs or T cells enriched from blood (not recorded which). The rearrangement uses TRBV21-1 and TRBJ1-6. TRBV21-1 is a known pseudogene. This clonotype was obtained from a woman aged 25-40 years who had recovered from COVID-19. CDR3 sequence: CASSLWKSGAPLHF. CDR3 nucleotides: TGTGCCAGCAGCCTGTGGAAAAGTGGAGCACCCCTCCACTTT.